These 7 T cell receptor beta chains came from one sample sequenced in a study of shared clonotypes between healthy human individuals. The method was immunoSEQ multiplex PCR; TCRdb's version includes in-frame clones alone and lacks a portion of them. The sample carries about 2.4 million clones, approximately 94% recorded once. The sequencing sample was made of naive CD4+ T cells from PBMCs. Indicated subset: CD45RA+ positively selected. Receptors originate from a man between 18 and 29 years old in good health. Some clones in this sample may be carry-over from other donors' samples.

The V and J genes are TRBV14 and TRBJ2-1, with 11 bases identical to TRBD1. The CDR3 consists of 19 residues. J lost 4 bases, V lost 4 bases, and 15 bases had no gene match. Per germline, CDR1 SGHDN and CDR2 FVKESK. The CDR3 DNA reads as TGTGCCAGCAGCCGCCCGGGACAGGGGGAACCTTCACCGTACAATGAGCAGTTCTTC. Its protein is CASSRPGQGEPSPYNEQFF. The variable domain in full, completed from reference TRBV14 and TRBJ2-1, reads EAGVTQFPSHSVIEKGQTVTLRCDPISGHDNLYWYRRVMGKEIKFLLHFVKESKQDESGMPNNRFLAERTGGTYSTLKVQPAELEDSGVYFCASSRPGQGEPSPYNEQFFGPGTRLTVL.

The V and J genes are TRBV18 and TRBJ1-2; 9 nucleotides align to TRBD1. Germline V gene lookup returns CDR1 KGHSH and CDR2 LQKENI. J gave up 6 bases and V 3 bases, and 2 bases lay outside the gene matches. CDR3 size: 13 residues. Here the CDR3 reads CASSPRDRDGYTF. CDR3 bases: TGTGCCAGCTCACCCCGGGACAGGGATGGCTACACCTTC.

V is TRBV5-1 and J is TRBJ2-5; a possible D gene is TRBD1 (6 bases). Trimming took off 0 bases at V and 2 bases at J, with 11 bases between the two ends. This CDR3 region has 15 residues. The germline CDR1 and CDR2 sequences are SGHRS and YFSETQ. CDR3 DNA: TGCGCCAGCAGCTTGGCAGACAGGAATCAAGAGACCCAGTACTTC. This sequence encodes CASSLADRNQETQYF.

Remarks on this clone: Other DNA sequences in the sample encode the same CDR3. V usage is TRBV7-2 and J usage is TRBJ2-1; TRBD2 might be the D (5 bases). V was clipped by 5 bases and J by 0 bases, with 8 bases between them. The CDR3 is made up of 14 amino acids. CDR1 is SGHTA and CDR2 is FQGNSA in the germline V gene. CDR3 protein: CASSRTGSYNEQFF. In DNA form, the CDR3 reads TGTGCCAGCAGCCGGACTGGCTCCTACAATGAGCAGTTCTTC.

This chain links TRBV5-1 with TRBJ2-1; D is unclear. Deletions cut 0 bases from V and 6 bases from J, with 13 bases between. CDR1 and CDR2 (germline): SGHRS, YFSETQ. CDR3 length: 15 amino acids. The CDR3 is CASSLELVRGNEQFF. CDR3 coding DNA: TGCGCCAGCAGCTTGGAGCTAGTCAGAGGCAATGAGCAGTTCTTC.

V and J are TRBV7-2 and TRBJ2-3; D not resolved. The length of the CDR3 is 14 residues. The germline V gene encodes CDR1 SGHTA and CDR2 FQGNSA. The V end was cut by 0 bases, the J end by 0 bases, with 4 bases between. The CDR3: CASSLAQSTDTQYF. CDR3 DNA sequence: TGTGCCAGCAGCTTAGCCCAAAGCACAGATACGCAGTATTTT.

The genes are TRBV30 and TRBJ1-5; possible D gene TRBD1, 6 bases. This CDR3 spans 16 amino acids. Germline V gene sequence: CDR1 GTSNPN, CDR2 SVGIG (reference sequence). With 2 bases removed from V and 2 bases from J, the gap between germline ends came to 16 bases. CDR3: CAWSPRGGRGNQPQHF. In DNA, the CDR3 is TGTGCCTGGAGTCCACGGGGGGGCAGGGGCAATCAGCCCCAGCATTTT. Together with reference TRBV30 and TRBJ1-5, the CDR3 gives the full variable domain: SQTIHQWPATLVQPVGSPLSLECTVEGTSNPNLYWYRQAAGRGLQLLFYSVGIGQISSEVPQNLSASRPQDRQFILSSKKLLLSDSGFYLCAWSPRGGRGNQPQHFGDGTRLSIL.